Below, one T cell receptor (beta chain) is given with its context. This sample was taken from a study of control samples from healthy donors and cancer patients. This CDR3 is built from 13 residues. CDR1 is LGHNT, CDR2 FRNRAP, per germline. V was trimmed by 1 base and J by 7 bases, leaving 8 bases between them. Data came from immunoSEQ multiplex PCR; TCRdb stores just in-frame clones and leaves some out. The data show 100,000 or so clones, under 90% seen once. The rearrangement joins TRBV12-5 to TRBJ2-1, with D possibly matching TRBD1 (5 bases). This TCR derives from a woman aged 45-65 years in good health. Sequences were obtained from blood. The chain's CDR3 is CASGLGQLNEQFF. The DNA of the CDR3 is TGTGCTAGTGGTTTGGGACAGTTGAATGAGCAGTTCTTC.